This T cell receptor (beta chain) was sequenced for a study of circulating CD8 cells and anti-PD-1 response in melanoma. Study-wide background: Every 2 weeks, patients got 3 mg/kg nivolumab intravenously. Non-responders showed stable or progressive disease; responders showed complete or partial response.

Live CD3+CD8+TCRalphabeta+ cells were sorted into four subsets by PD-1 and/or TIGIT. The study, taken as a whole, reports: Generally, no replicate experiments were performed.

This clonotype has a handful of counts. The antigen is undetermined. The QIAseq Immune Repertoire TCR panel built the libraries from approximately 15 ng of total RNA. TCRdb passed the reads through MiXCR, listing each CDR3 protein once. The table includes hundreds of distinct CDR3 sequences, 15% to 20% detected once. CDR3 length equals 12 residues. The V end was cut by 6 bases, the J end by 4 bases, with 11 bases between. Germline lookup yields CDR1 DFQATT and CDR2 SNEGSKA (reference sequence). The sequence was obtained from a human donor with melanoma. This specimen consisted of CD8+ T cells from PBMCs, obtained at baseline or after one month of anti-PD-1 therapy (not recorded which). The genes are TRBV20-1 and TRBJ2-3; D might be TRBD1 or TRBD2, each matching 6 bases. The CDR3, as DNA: TGCAGTGCCGGAGGGGGAGCAGATACGCAGTATTTT. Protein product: CSAGGGADTQYF.